The 8 T cell receptor beta chains in this list originate from one sample, sequenced in a study of control samples from healthy donors and cancer patients. Here immunoSEQ multiplex PCR was the method, and the copy in TCRdb shows in-frame clones only, minus some. The table has more than 150,000 clones, about 90% seen once. Source material: blood. These receptors were obtained from a woman aged 25 to 39 in good health.

This chain uses TRBV5-1 with TRBJ2-7, with 10 positions matching TRBD1. With 4 bases clipped from V and 4 bases from J, the junction kept 11 bases outside the gene matches. The germline gives CDR1 SGHRS, CDR2 YFSETQ. CDR3 size: 16 residues. The CDR3 sequence is CASSPPLTGGLYEQYF. In DNA form, the CDR3 reads TGCGCCAGCAGCCCACCGCTGACAGGGGGCCTATACGAGCAGTACTTC.

This chain joins TRBV5-4 and TRBJ2-3; 12 bases agree with TRBD2. The CDR3 has 16 residues. CDR1 is SGHNT, CDR2 YYREEE, per germline (reference sequence). V trimming: 2 bases; J trimming: 4 bases; junction bases outside the gene matches: 5. The CDR3 DNA reads as TGTGCCAGCAGCTTTTCTAGCGGGAGGGCCCCAGATACGCAGTATTTT. This encodes CASSFSSGRAPDTQYF.

The J gene is TRBJ1-1, the V gene TRBV19; D gene unclear. Trimming took 6 bases from V and 5 from J, leaving 10 bases between them. This CDR3 has 12 residues. Germline values: CDR1 LNHDA, CDR2 SQIVND (reference sequence). In nucleotides, the CDR3 is TGTGCCAGTAGCCCAAGCTATACTGAAGCTTTCTTT. It codes for CASSPSYTEAFF. The full variable domain, its missing parts supplied by reference TRBV19 and TRBJ1-1, is DGGITQSPKYLFRKEGQNVTLSCEQNLNHDAMYWYRQDPGQGLRLIYYSQIVNDFQKGDIAEGYSVSREKKESFPLTVTSAQKNPTAFYLCASSPSYTEAFFGQGTRLTVV.

V usage is TRBV28 and J usage is TRBJ1-5; no clear D. Between the trimmed V and J ends, which lost 2 bases and 4 bases, there was a span of 6 bases. Germline V gives CDR1 MDHEN, CDR2 SYDVKM. This CDR3 has 13 residues. In nucleotides, the CDR3 is TGTGCCAGCAGTTTAAACTGGAATCAGCCCCAGCATTTT. Its protein product is CASSLNWNQPQHF.

The V call is TRBV11-2, the J call TRBJ2-5; D is perhaps TRBD2 (6 bases). Germline V lookup: CDR1 SGHAT, CDR2 FQNNGV. V was clipped by 4 bases and J by 7 bases, with 19 bases between them. The CDR3 has 15 amino acids. The DNA for the CDR3 is TGTGCCAGCAGCTCCTCGCTGGGGGGTTTAGGGACCCAGTACTTC. This encodes CASSSSLGGLGTQYF.

The CDR3 DNA reads TGTGCCAGCTCACCACCGGGGCCACTGTTACCGCCAGATACGCAGTATTTT. It encodes CASSPPGPLLPPDTQYF. The chain combines TRBV18 with TRBJ2-3, with D possibly being TRBD1 (5 bases). V shed 0 bases and J shed 4 bases, with 17 bases lying between them. Per germline, CDR1 KGHSH and CDR2 LQKENI. The CDR3 covers 17 residues. Supplemented by reference TRBV18 and TRBJ2-3, the full variable domain reads NAGVMQNPRHLVRRRGQEARLRCSPMKGHSHVYWYRQLPEEGLKFMVYLQKENIIDESGMPKERFSAEFPKEGPSILRIQQVVRGDSAAYFCASSPPGPLLPPDTQYFGPGTRLTVL.

The V gene is TRBV27, the J gene TRBJ1-2; tentatively, D is TRBD1 (6 bases). V lost 4 bases to trimming and J lost 3 bases, with 12 bases between them. The CDR3 totals 14 residues. Germline assignment: CDR1 MNHEY and CDR2 SMNVEV (reference sequence). CDR3 in amino acids: CASSSKQGHYGYTF. DNA of the CDR3: TGTGCCAGCAGTTCAAAACAGGGACACTATGGCTACACCTTC.

This clone occurred once. The rearrangement uses TRBV19 and TRBJ2-1; 10 bases fit TRBD2. Trimming cost V 7 bases and J 4 bases; bases outside gene matches: 4. CDR3 length equals 14 residues. Per germline, CDR1 LNHDA and CDR2 SQIVND (reference sequence). In DNA form, the CDR3 reads TGTGCCAGTACGTGGACTAGCGGTTACAATGAGCAGTTCTTC. It specifies CASTWTSGYNEQFF.